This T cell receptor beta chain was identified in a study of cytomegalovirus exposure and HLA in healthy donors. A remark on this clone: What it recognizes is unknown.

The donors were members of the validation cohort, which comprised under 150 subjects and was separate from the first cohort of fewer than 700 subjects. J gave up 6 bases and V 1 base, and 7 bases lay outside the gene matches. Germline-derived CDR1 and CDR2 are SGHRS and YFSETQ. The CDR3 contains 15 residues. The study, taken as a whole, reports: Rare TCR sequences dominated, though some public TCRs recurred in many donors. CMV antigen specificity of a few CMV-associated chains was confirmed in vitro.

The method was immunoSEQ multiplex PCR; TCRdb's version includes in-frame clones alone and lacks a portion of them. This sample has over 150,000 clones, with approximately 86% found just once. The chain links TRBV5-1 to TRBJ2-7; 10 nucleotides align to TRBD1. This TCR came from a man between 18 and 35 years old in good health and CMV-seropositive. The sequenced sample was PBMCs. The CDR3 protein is CASSLSRDRGSEQYF. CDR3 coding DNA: TGCGCCAGCAGCTTGTCGCGGGACAGGGGCTCCGAGCAGTACTTC.